The entry below describes one T cell receptor beta chain. Its antigen is unknown. Trimming took off 4 bases at V and 6 bases at J, with 9 bases between the two ends. The CDR3 extends over 12 amino acids. CDR1 and CDR2 (germline): MNHEY, SVGAGI. The entry originates in a study of cytomegalovirus exposure and HLA in healthy donors. Whole-study results and caveats: A later analysis associated approximately 17,000 TCR beta sequences with HLA alleles at a 0.05 false discovery rate.

The primer mix had 60 Vbeta and 13 Jbeta primers. Libraries were prepared by immunoSEQ multiplex PCR; TCRdb keeps only in-frame clonotypes and omits some of them. The sample has 100,000 to 150,000 clones, 73% seen once. The source material was PBMCs. The chain is built from TRBV6-5 and TRBJ2-5; unclear D gene. The receptor's source is a man aged 55 to 70 in good health and CMV-seropositive. The CDR3 DNA reads TGTGCCAGCAGTTCCAGTATAAAGACCCAGTACTTC. It translates to CASSSSIKTQYF.